The 18 T cell receptor beta chains below all came from one sample that was sequenced in a study of cytomegalovirus exposure and HLA in healthy donors listed by TCRdb under 2017. The library was built by means of the immunoSEQ multiplex PCR assay. A mixture of 60 forward primers for TCR Vbeta segments and 13 reverse primers for TCR Jbeta segments was used in the multiplex PCR. TCRdb obtained this table from immuneACCESS and retained in-frame rearrangements with V and J assigned. These tables miss some clones; where compared with another copy, unresolved V genes account for less than half of the shortfall, and the remainder is unexplained. In all, the sample holds 160,000 or so clones, and about 80% of those were seen once. The top ten clones comprise roughly 1.9% of the sample. Sequencing input: PBMCs. All receptors derive from a man aged 35 to 55 in good health and CMV-seronegative.

Comment on this clone: This specimen includes other DNA sequences encoding the same CDR3. The V and J genes are TRBV5-6 and TRBJ2-5; 10 bases fit TRBD2. From germline, CDR1 is SGHDT and CDR2 YYEEEE. The V segment lost 0 bases and the J segment 5 bases; nucleotides outside the gene matches: 10. The CDR3 has 17 residues. The CDR3 sequence: CASSLEAGGPLRETQYF. The DNA of the CDR3 is TGTGCCAGCAGCTTGGAAGCGGGAGGGCCCTTAAGGGAGACCCAGTACTTC.

The V gene is TRBV13, the J gene TRBJ2-3; D is perhaps TRBD1 (6 bases). The germline V and J ends were trimmed by 3 bases and 8 bases, with 15 bases remaining between them. Germline CDR1 PRHDT, CDR2 FYEKMQ (reference sequence). This CDR3 is 14 amino acids long. Here the CDR3 reads CASSLTGPTGTQYF. DNA for the CDR3: TGTGCCAGCAGCTTGACAGGACCCACGGGTACGCAGTATTTT. The whole variable domain, filled in from reference TRBV13 and TRBJ2-3, reads AAGVIQSPRHLIKEKRETATLKCYPIPRHDTVYWYQQGPGQDPQFLISFYEKMQSDKGSIPDRFSAQQFSDYHSELNMSSLELGDSALYFCASSLTGPTGTQYFGPGTRLTVL.

The chain recombines TRBV6-5 with TRBJ2-2; D is uncertain. The V end was cut by 7 bases, the J end by 4 bases, with 16 bases between. Germline V gives CDR1 MNHEY, CDR2 SVGAGI. The CDR3 is 15 amino acids. Here the CDR3 DNA reads TGTGCCAGCACACCAGGATGGTCGGTCACCGGGGAGCTGTTTTTT. This sequence encodes CASTPGWSVTGELFF.

The chain uses TRBV2 and TRBJ2-1, with 10 bases fitting TRBD1. J lost 0 bases, V lost 10 bases, and 6 bases had no gene match. The germline V gene encodes CDR1 SNHLY and CDR2 FYNNEI. The CDR3 extends over 15 amino acids. CDR3 region: CATRQGAHSYNEQFF. The CDR3 DNA reads as TGTGCCACGAGACAGGGGGCCCACTCCTACAATGAGCAGTTCTTC.

The chain carries TRBV19 and TRBJ1-5, with TRBD1 matching over 11 bases. The CDR3 has 15 residues. Germline lookup yields CDR1 LNHDA and CDR2 SQIVND (reference sequence). Germline trimming cut 5 bases from V and 6 bases from J; bases unmatched to any gene: 6. Written as DNA, the CDR3 is TGTGCCAGTAGTCGGGACAGGGGGATAAGTCAGCCCCAGCATTTT. Translated, it gives CASSRDRGISQPQHF.

V is TRBV6-6 and J is TRBJ2-7; maybe TRBD1 (5 bases). This CDR3 region has 14 residues. V lost 0 bases and J 5 bases, leaving 11 bases between the germline ends. The V gene's germline CDR1 is MNHNY and CDR2 SVGAGI (reference sequence). CDR3 residues: CASSYSPTVNEQYF. Here the CDR3 DNA reads TGTGCCAGCAGTTACTCCCCGACAGTGAACGAGCAGTACTTC.

The V gene is TRBV2, the J gene TRBJ2-7; a weak D match, TRBD1 (6 bases). This CDR3 region has 14 residues. V gave up 7 bases and J gave up 3 bases, with 16 bases separating them. In germline, CDR1 is SNHLY, CDR2 FYNNEI. The CDR3 sequence is CASIKGQIDYEQYF. CDR3 in DNA: TGTGCCAGCATTAAAGGACAGATAGACTACGAGCAGTACTTC.

The chain couples TRBV5-1 to TRBJ2-1; 13 nucleotides align to TRBD2. Germline V lookup: CDR1 SGHRS, CDR2 YFSETQ. CDR3 length equals 16 residues. V dropped 4 bases and J dropped 7; count of bases not matched to a gene: 8. The CDR3 region is CASSGGGLAGRNEQFF. The CDR3 DNA reads as TGCGCCAGCAGCGGGGGGGGACTAGCGGGGAGGAATGAGCAGTTCTTC.

The genes are TRBV4-1 and TRBJ2-1, with TRBD2 matching 12 bases. Trimming cost V 4 bases and J 5 bases; bases outside gene matches: 6. Germline CDR1 MGHRA, CDR2 YSYEKL. The CDR3 is 16 residues long. The chain's CDR3 is CASSLPTSGRNNEQFF. Here the CDR3 DNA reads TGCGCCAGCAGCCTCCCGACTAGCGGGAGAAACAATGAGCAGTTCTTC.

Comment on this clone: The same CDR3 can be traced to other DNA sequences in this sample. V gene TRBV5-1 combines with J gene TRBJ2-7, with TRBD2 matching over 7 bases. Germline CDR1 reads SGHRS; CDR2 reads YFSETQ. The CDR3 extends over 19 amino acids. Losses at the gene ends were 0 bases for V and 3 bases for J; bases not matched to a gene: 18. This CDR3 is CASSLGSGTTIGSVYEQYF. CDR3 nucleotide sequence: TGCGCCAGCAGCTTGGGTTCTGGGACTACCATCGGATCGGTCTACGAGCAGTACTTC.

The rearrangement uses TRBV18 and TRBJ2-2; TRBD1 matches 7 bases. The germline V gene has CDR1 KGHSH and CDR2 LQKENI. CDR3 length equals 14 residues. Germline trimming cut 3 bases from V and 6 bases from J; bases unmatched to any gene: 4. The CDR3 nucleotides read TGTGCCAGCTCACCCCAACAGGGGCCCGGGGAGCTGTTTTTT. Translated, it gives CASSPQQGPGELFF.

The chain joins TRBV2 to TRBJ2-2; TRBD2 agrees at 10 bases. Trimming at V came to 5 bases and at J to 5 bases, leaving 2 bases not matched to a gene. This CDR3 contains 14 residues. Germline CDR1 is SNHLY and CDR2 is FYNNEI. The CDR3 region is CASSQREGTGELFF. The CDR3 DNA sequence: TGTGCCAGCAGTCAGCGGGAGGGTACCGGGGAGCTGTTTTTT.

The rearrangement joins TRBV2 to TRBJ2-3; 10 positions match TRBD1. Germline V gives CDR1 SNHLY, CDR2 FYNNEI. With V trimmed by 5 bases and J by 7 bases, 6 bases remained unmatched. The CDR3 contains 14 residues. The CDR3 bases are TGTGCCAGCAGTTCCGGGACAGGGGATAATACGCAGTATTTT. As protein: CASSSGTGDNTQYF. The variable domain in full, with the rest retrieved from reference TRBV2 and TRBJ2-3, is EPEVTQTPSHQVTQMGQEVILRCVPISNHLYFYWYRQILGQKVEFLVSFYNNEISEKSEIFDDQFSVERPDGSNFTLKIRSTKLEDSAMYFCASSSGTGDNTQYFGPGTRLTVL.

The chain recombines TRBV10-1 with TRBJ2-2; maybe TRBD1 (6 bases). Germline CDR1 WNHNN, CDR2 SYGVQD (reference sequence). The CDR3 runs to 16 residues. CDR3 in amino acids: CAYGLRTAQNTGELFF. The CDR3 region has the DNA TGCGCGTACGGGTTACGGACAGCCCAGAACACCGGGGAGCTGTTTTTT.

The chain uses TRBV2 and TRBJ2-7, with 10 bases fitting TRBD2. This CDR3 contains 18 residues. Germline trimming cut 7 bases from V and 0 bases from J; bases unmatched to any gene: 15. From germline, CDR1 is SNHLY and CDR2 FYNNEI. CDR3 region: CASTSIARTSGPSYEQYF. CDR3 sequence (DNA): TGTGCCAGCACCTCGATAGCTAGGACTAGCGGACCCTCCTACGAGCAGTACTTC.

This clone was counted a single time. The chain couples TRBV27 to TRBJ2-7, with D perhaps TRBD1 (7 bases). The length of the CDR3 is 14 residues. Trimming removed 3 bases at V and 5 bases at J, with 14 bases between. Per the germline V gene, CDR1 is MNHEY and CDR2 is SMNVEV (reference sequence). CDR3 amino acids: CASSLTRGRHEQYF. CDR3 in DNA: TGTGCCAGCAGTTTGACCAGGGGGAGGCACGAGCAGTACTTC.

This clone came up a few times. CDR3 bases: TGTGCCAGCAGTGAACGACAGGGGTTGGGCTACACCTTC. This sequence encodes CASSERQGLGYTF. The chain recombines TRBV25-1 with TRBJ1-2, with 8 nucleotides matching TRBD1. With V trimmed by 2 bases and J by 8 bases, 4 bases remained unmatched. Germline V gives CDR1 MGHDK, CDR2 SYGVNS. The length of the CDR3 is 13 residues.

This clone showed up just a few times. The V and J genes are TRBV5-6 and TRBJ1-1, with unresolved D. V lost 3 bases and J 2 bases, leaving 20 bases between the germline ends. The CDR3 consists of 17 residues. CDR1 and CDR2 from the germline V gene are SGHDT and YYEEEE. Written as DNA, the CDR3 is TGTGCCAGCAGCTCCAATATCAAACAGCTTGGTAACACTGAAGCTTTCTTT. Its protein product is CASSSNIKQLGNTEAFF.